Reported below is one TCR beta chain. Its specificity is not known. The sample is drawn from a study of CD8 T cells in ankylosing spondylitis. Study-level results: Apparently characteristic of ankylosing spondylitis blood was a TCR beta motif (roughly eight highly homologous variants).

The CDR3 consists of 14 residues. Making the TCR beta libraries involved quantitative 5'-RACE with molecular barcodes. TCRdb ran MiXCR on the 5' RACE reads and lists one entry per CDR3 protein. Of a few hundred thousand distinct CDR3 sequences detected, roughly 8% appear once; the ten largest clones hold more than 12%. The V gene is TRBV21-1, the J gene TRBJ2-4; whether TRBD1, the table's D call, matches the DNA was not checked. TRBV21-1 is a listed pseudogene. The sample consisted of blood, either unsorted or a sorted T cell fraction (not recorded which). This receptor was obtained from a male donor with ankylosing spondylitis. The CDR3 is CASSPTGGENIQYF. CDR3 DNA: TGTGCCAGCAGCCCTACAGGGGGCGAAAACATTCAGTACTTC.